This record covers a single T cell receptor (beta chain). Here immunoSEQ multiplex PCR was the method, and the copy in TCRdb shows in-frame clones only, minus some. The repertoire holds about 97,000 clones, with roughly 96% as singletons. V shed 6 bases, J shed 0 bases, and the junction held 4 bases outside the gene matches. This CDR3 is 15 amino acids long. The V gene's germline CDR1 is MNHEY and CDR2 SVGAGI. This sample is drawn from a study of technical replicates of blood from several donors. The sample was T cells isolated from PBMCs. The clonotype originates from a human donor in good health. J is TRBJ2-2 and V is TRBV6-5; TRBD2 agrees at 7 bases. The CDR3 spells CASSAAGANTGELFF. CDR3 bases: TGTGCCAGCAGCGCGGCGGGGGCGAACACCGGGGAGCTGTTTTTT.